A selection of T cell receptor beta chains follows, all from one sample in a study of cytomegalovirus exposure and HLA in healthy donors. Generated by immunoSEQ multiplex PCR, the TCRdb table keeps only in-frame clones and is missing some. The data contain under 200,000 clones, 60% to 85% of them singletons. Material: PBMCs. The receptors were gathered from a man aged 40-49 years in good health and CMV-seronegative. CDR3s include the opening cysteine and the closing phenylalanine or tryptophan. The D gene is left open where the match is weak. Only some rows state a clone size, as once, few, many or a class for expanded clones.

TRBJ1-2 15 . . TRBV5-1 TGCGCCAGCAGCTTGGCCGGACAGACCTACTATGGCTACACCTTC CASSLAGQTYYGYTF
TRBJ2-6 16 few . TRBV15 TGTGCCACCAGCGTAACAGCGGACTCTGGGGCCAACGTCCTGACTTTC CATSVTADSGANVLTF
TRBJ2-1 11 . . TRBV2 TGTGCCAGCAGTGACCATCATGAGCAGTTCTTC CASSDHHEQFF
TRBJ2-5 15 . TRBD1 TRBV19 TGTGCCAGTAGTGCCACACAGGGGGTAGGAGAGACCCAGTACTTC CASSATQGVGETQYF
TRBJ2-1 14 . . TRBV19 TGTGCCAGTAGTCCTAAACCCCTCAACAATGAGCAGTTCTTC CASSPKPLNNEQFF
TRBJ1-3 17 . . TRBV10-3 TGTGCCATCAGTGAGTCGATTCCTGGGGCGCGTGGAAACACCATATATTTT CAISESIPGARGNTIYF
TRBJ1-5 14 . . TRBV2 TGTGCCAGCAGTGAAGCCACAGGCAGACAGCCCCAGCATTTT CASSEATGRQPQHF
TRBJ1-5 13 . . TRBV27 TGTGCCAGCAGTGCCCGTGAGGGTCAGCCCCAGCATTTT CASSAREGQPQHF
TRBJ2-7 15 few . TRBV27 TGTGCCAGCAGCTGGCGGTCGGAGGTCCCATCCGAGCAGTACTTC CASSWRSEVPSEQYF
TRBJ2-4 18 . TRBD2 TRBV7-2 TGTGCCAGCAGCTCGACGGGCGCTAGCGGGGGGCAAGGAAACATTCAGTACTTC CASSSTGASGGQGNIQYF
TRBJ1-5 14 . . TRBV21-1 TGTGCCAGCAGCAAAGGGGGCAACAATCAGCCCCAGCATTTT CASSKGGNNQPQHF
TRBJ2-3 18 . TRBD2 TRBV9 TGTGCCAGCAGCGTAGGAGGGTGGGGACTAGCGGCCACAGATACGCAGTATTTT CASSVGGWGLAATDTQYF
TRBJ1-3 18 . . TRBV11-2 TGTGCCAGCAGCTTAGCTCCGGGGAGGTGGGGCTCTGGAAACACCATATATTTT CASSLAPGRWGSGNTIYF
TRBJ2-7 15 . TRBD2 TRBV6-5 TGTGCCAGCAGTTACCGAAGCGGGGGGGCCTACGAGCAGTACTTC CASSYRSGGAYEQYF
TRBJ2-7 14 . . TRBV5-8 TGTGCCAGCAGCTTTACAGGGATCCCCTACGAGCAGTACTTC CASSFTGIPYEQYF
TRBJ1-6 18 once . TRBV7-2 TGTGCCAGCAGCCGAAAACCGACTAAGGACAGATATAATTCACCCCTCCACTTT CASSRKPTKDRYNSPLHF
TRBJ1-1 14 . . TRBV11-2 TGTGCCAGCAGCCGCGCTGGACAGAACACTGAAGCTTTCTTT CASSRAGQNTEAFF
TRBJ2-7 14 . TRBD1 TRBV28 TGTGCCAGCAGTTTTCTACAGGGGCATAACGAGCAGTACTTC CASSFLQGHNEQYF
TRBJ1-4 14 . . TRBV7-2 TGTGCCAGCAGCTCCCAGGGAATAGCTGAAAAACTGTTTTTT CASSSQGIAEKLFF
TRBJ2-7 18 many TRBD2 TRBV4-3 TGCGCCAGCAGCCAAGAGTCGGCTAGCGGGGGGGACTCCTACGAGCAGTACTTC CASSQESASGGDSYEQYF
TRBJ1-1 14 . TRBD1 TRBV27 TGTGCCAGCACCCAAGGAAAGGGGGCCACTGAAGCTTTCTTT CASTQGKGATEAFF
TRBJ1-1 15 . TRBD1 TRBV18 TGTGCCAGCTCATATGGACAGGGGGCTGAGACTGAAGCTTTCTTT CASSYGQGAETEAFF
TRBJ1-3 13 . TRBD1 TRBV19 TGTGCCGGATCGGACAGGGGTGGAAACACCATATATTTT CAGSDRGGNTIYF
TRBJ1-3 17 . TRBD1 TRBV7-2 TGTGCCAGCAGCTTTTCGACGACAGGGGGCGCGGGAAACACCATATATTTT CASSFSTTGGAGNTIYF
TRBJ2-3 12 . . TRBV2 TGTGCCAGCAGATGGGGGGGCAATACGCAGTATTTT CASRWGGNTQYF
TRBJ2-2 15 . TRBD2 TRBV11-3 TGTGCCAGCAGCATGACTAGCGGGAGCCCCGGGGAGCTGTTTTTT CASSMTSGSPGELFF
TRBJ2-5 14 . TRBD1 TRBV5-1 TGCGCCAGCAGCGACAGGGGGCAAGGAGAGACCCAGTACTTC CASSDRGQGETQYF
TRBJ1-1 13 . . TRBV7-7 TGTGCCAGCAGTCGCGACAGCAACACTGAAGCTTTCTTT CASSRDSNTEAFF
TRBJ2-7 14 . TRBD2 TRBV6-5 TGTGCCAGCAGTTACTCGTCGGGAGGGTACGAGCAGTACTTC CASSYSSGGYEQYF
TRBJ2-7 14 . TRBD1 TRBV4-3 TGCGCCAGCAGCCAACGGGGACAGTCCTACGAGCAGTACTTC CASSQRGQSYEQYF
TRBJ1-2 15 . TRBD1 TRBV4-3 TGCGCCAGCAGCCCGGACAGGGGGCTTAACTATGGCTACACCTTC CASSPDRGLNYGYTF
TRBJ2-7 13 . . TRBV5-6 TGTGCCAGCCGGATCACGGGGACCTACGAGCAGTACTTC CASRITGTYEQYF
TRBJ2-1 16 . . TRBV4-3 TGCGCCAGCAGCCAATTGACGGGACACAATCACAATGAGCAGTTCTTC CASSQLTGHNHNEQFF
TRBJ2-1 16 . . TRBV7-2 TGTGCCAGCGCGGTGAGCGTGGGTTTTAACTACAATGAGCAGTTCTTC CASAVSVGFNYNEQFF
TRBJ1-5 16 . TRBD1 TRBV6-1 TGTGCCAGCAGTGAAGATTGGCAGGGGGTGAGGCAGCCCCAGCATTTT CASSEDWQGVRQPQHF
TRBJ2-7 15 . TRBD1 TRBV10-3 TGTGCCATCAGTGACCCGGGACAGGGGGTTTACGAGCAGTACTTC CAISDPGQGVYEQYF
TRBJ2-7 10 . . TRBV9 TGTGCCACCTTATGCTACGAGCAGTACTTC CATLCYEQYF
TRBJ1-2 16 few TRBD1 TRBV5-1 TGCGCCAGCAGGACGGGACAGGGTACAGGATTCTATGGCTACACCTTC CASRTGQGTGFYGYTF
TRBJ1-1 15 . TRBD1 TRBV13 TGTGCCAGCAGCCAAGGGACAGGGTATAGCACTGAAGCTTTCTTT CASSQGTGYSTEAFF